A single sample gave rise to the 21 T cell receptor beta chains below, sequenced in a study of blood T cell repertoires in COVID-19. Sequenced by immunoSEQ multiplex PCR; TCRdb stores in-frame clones only, minus some. Among about 160,000 clones listed, 76% were seen once. Sequencing was performed on peripheral blood. The receptors derive from a woman of 80 years or more with acute or convalescent COVID-19.

The genes are TRBV9 and TRBJ2-2; TRBD2 matches 7 bases. Trimming at V came to 9 bases and at J to 2 bases, leaving 10 bases not matched to a gene. CDR1 and CDR2 from the germline V gene are SGDLS and YYNGEE. The CDR3 covers 15 residues. The DNA of the CDR3 is TGTGCCACCTCCAGGGAGGGACTTAACACCGGGGAGCTGTTTTTT. This translates into CATSREGLNTGELFF.

The gene calls are TRBV10-3 and TRBJ2-7; 15 positions match TRBD2. Germline V gene lookup returns CDR1 ENHRY and CDR2 SYGVKD. This CDR3 is built from 16 residues. The ends lost 3 bases at V and 6 bases at J; junction bases unmatched: 6. CDR3 in amino acids: CAISDQGLAGGREQYF. In DNA form, the CDR3 reads TGTGCCATCAGTGACCAGGGACTAGCGGGGGGCCGCGAGCAGTACTTC.

The chain employs TRBV5-5 and TRBJ2-3; 13 nucleotides match TRBD2. With 5 bases clipped from V and 5 bases from J, the junction kept 5 bases outside the gene matches. The CDR3 loop spans 15 amino acids. CDR1 is SGHKS, CDR2 YYEKEE, per germline (reference sequence). As DNA, the CDR3 is TGTGCCAGCAGGTTACTAGCGGGGGGGATAGATACGCAGTATTTT. As protein: CASRLLAGGIDTQYF. The full variable domain, its missing parts supplied by reference TRBV5-5 and TRBJ2-3, is DAGVTQSPTHLIKTRGQQVTLRCSPISGHKSVSWYQQVLGQGPQFIFQYYEKEERGRGNFPDRFSARQFPNYSSELNVNALLLGDSALYLCASRLLAGGIDTQYFGPGTRLTVL.

This clone has a single count. V is TRBV7-9 and J is TRBJ2-3; 11 positions match TRBD2. V was clipped by 6 bases and J by 3 bases; unmatched bases: 5. CDR1 is SEHNR and CDR2 is FQNEAQ in the germline V gene (reference sequence). The CDR3 contains 15 residues. In nucleotides, the CDR3 is TGTGCCAGCAGGGCTAGCGGGGGGCCGACAGATACGCAGTATTTT. The encoded protein is CASRASGGPTDTQYF. The full variable domain, its missing parts supplied by reference TRBV7-9 and TRBJ2-3, is DTGVSQNPRHKITKRGQNVTFRCDPISEHNRLYWYRQTLGQGPEFLTYFQNEAQLEKSRLLSDRFSAERPKGSFSTLEIQRTEQGDSAMYLCASRASGGPTDTQYFGPGTRLTVL.

The V and J genes are TRBV30 and TRBJ1-1; tentative D call: TRBD1 (5 bases). This CDR3 spans 12 amino acids. Trimming shortened V by 0 bases and J by 4 bases, and 6 bases separated the two germline ends. The germline CDR1 and CDR2 sequences are GTSNPN and SVGIG (reference sequence). For the CDR3, the DNA is TGTGCCTGGAGTGTAAGGGGCACTGAAGCTTTCTTT. It specifies CAWSVRGTEAFF.

V and J are TRBV3-1 (or the pseudogene TRBV3-2) and TRBJ1-6, with 7 bases aligning to TRBD1. This CDR3 spans 15 amino acids. Trimming at V came to 4 bases and at J to 9 bases, leaving 9 bases not matched to a gene. Per germline, CDR1 LGHDT and CDR2 YNNKEL (reference sequence). CDR3 DNA sequence: TGTGCCAGCAGCCCGAGGGAGACAGGGCGTTCACCCCTCCACTTT. Translating it yields CASSPRETGRSPLHF.

The chain carries TRBV18 and TRBJ1-1; D gene unclear. This CDR3 region has 12 residues. Between the trimmed V and J ends, which lost 2 bases and 5 bases, there was a span of 6 bases. CDR1 is KGHSH, CDR2 LQKENI, per germline. The CDR3 loop is CASSPVRTEAFF. The CDR3 bases are TGTGCCAGCTCACCAGTCCGGACTGAAGCTTTCTTT.

The chain links TRBV13 to TRBJ1-1, with D perhaps matching TRBD1 (5 bases). Germline assignment: CDR1 PRHDT and CDR2 FYEKMQ (reference sequence). Trimming took off 4 bases at V and 5 bases at J, with 20 bases between the two ends. The CDR3 has 16 amino acids. The CDR3 region is CASSSHIIQGGTEAFF. CDR3 DNA sequence: TGTGCCAGCAGCTCCCATATCATTCAGGGAGGGACTGAAGCTTTCTTT. Full variable domain (rest looked up from reference TRBV13 and TRBJ1-1): AAGVIQSPRHLIKEKRETATLKCYPIPRHDTVYWYQQGPGQDPQFLISFYEKMQSDKGSIPDRFSAQQFSDYHSELNMSSLELGDSALYFCASSSHIIQGGTEAFFGQGTRLTVV.

The chain couples TRBV7-2 to TRBJ2-3; 7 positions match TRBD2. Germline CDR1 is SGHTA and CDR2 is FQGNSA. This CDR3 has 15 residues. J was trimmed by 5 bases and V by 4 bases; bases with no gene match: 9. The CDR3 sequence: CASSYRDYQGDTQYF. CDR3 DNA: TGTGCCAGCAGCTACCGGGACTACCAGGGAGATACGCAGTATTTT. Looking up the rest from reference TRBV7-2 and TRBJ2-3 gives the full variable domain: GAGVSQSPSNKVTEKGKDVELRCDPISGHTALYWYRQSLGQGLEFLIYFQGNSAPDKSGLPSDRFSAERTGGSVSTLTIQRTQQEDSAVYLCASSYRDYQGDTQYFGPGTRLTVL.

The V gene is TRBV6-6, the J gene TRBJ1-2; D possibly corresponds to TRBD1 (5 bases). Germline lookup yields CDR1 MNHNY and CDR2 SVGAGI (reference sequence). Trimming left V 4 bases short and J 4 bases short, with 13 bases between. The CDR3 is 14 amino acids. The CDR3 bases are TGTGCCAGCAGTTTCGGACATGTCGGCTATGGCTACACCTTC. As protein: CASSFGHVGYGYTF.

V usage is TRBV4-1 and J usage is TRBJ1-1, with 7 bases identical to TRBD1. CDR3 length: 16 amino acids. V shed 0 bases, J shed 4 bases, and the junction held 8 bases outside the gene matches. Per the germline V gene, CDR1 is MGHRA and CDR2 is YSYEKL. In DNA, the CDR3 is TGCGCCAGCAGCCAAGATCAGGGGGTCGTGAGCACTGAAGCTTTCTTT. Translation: CASSQDQGVVSTEAFF.

The chain carries TRBV12-3 or TRBV12-4 and TRBJ1-2; D is uncertain. The length of the CDR3 is 13 residues. V lost 5 bases and J lost 4, with 11 bases in between. Here the CDR3 reads CASSVQILYGYTF. The CDR3, as DNA: TGTGCCAGCAGTGTCCAGATTCTCTATGGCTACACCTTC.

The DNA for the CDR3 is TGTGCCAGCAGTTACTCGTACAGGAAGAACACCGGGGAGCTGTTTTTT. Protein sequence: CASSYSYRKNTGELFF. The chain recombines TRBV6-6 with TRBJ2-2; D might be TRBD1 (5 bases). This CDR3 spans 16 amino acids. Between the trimmed V and J ends, which lost 0 bases and 1 base, there was a span of 9 bases. The germline CDR1 and CDR2 sequences are MNHNY and SVGAGI (reference sequence).

This clone was seen only a few times. This sequence joins TRBV18 and TRBJ1-3, with a weak D call TRBD1 (5 bases). Trimming took off 4 bases at V and 2 bases at J, with 18 bases between the two ends. The CDR3 contains 17 residues. The germline gives CDR1 KGHSH, CDR2 LQKENI. The CDR3 coding sequence is TGTGCCAGCTCACGACCTAACCAGGGCCCGGCTGGAAACACCATATATTTT. Protein product: CASSRPNQGPAGNTIYF.

V and J are TRBV12-3 or TRBV12-4 and TRBJ1-6, with no clear D. This CDR3 spans 13 amino acids. V lost 6 bases and J 11 bases, leaving 14 bases between the germline ends. The CDR3 DNA is TGTGCCAGCAGCCGTACCCGGGTGGCACCCCTCCACTTT. It specifies CASSRTRVAPLHF.

This chain connects TRBV7-9 to TRBJ2-1; 7 nucleotides match TRBD2. Germline V gene sequence: CDR1 SEHNR, CDR2 FQNEAQ (reference sequence). V dropped 5 bases and J dropped 9; count of bases not matched to a gene: 10. This CDR3 contains 14 residues. As DNA, the CDR3 is TGTGCCAGCAGCACCCGGGGGGACTCCCCTGAGCAGTTCTTC. Its protein product is CASSTRGDSPEQFF.

The chain has TRBV3-1 (or the pseudogene TRBV3-2) and TRBJ1-4, with 7 bases lining up with TRBD1. Germline lookup yields CDR1 LGHDT and CDR2 YNNKEL (reference sequence). This CDR3 is built from 16 residues. With 6 bases clipped from V and 5 bases from J, the junction kept 12 bases outside the gene matches. CDR3 sequence: CASRVGTASKNEKLFF. The CDR3 nucleotides are TGTGCCAGCAGAGTCGGGACAGCAAGCAAAAATGAAAAACTGTTTTTT.

This chain links TRBV7-6 with TRBJ1-1; D not certain. Germline V CDR1 and CDR2: SGHVS, FNYEAQ. Trimming stripped 5 bases from V and 3 bases from J, with 13 bases between. The CDR3 extends over 14 amino acids. In DNA, the CDR3 is TGTGCCAGCAGCCAACTCACGGTTGACACTGAAGCTTTCTTT. It translates to CASSQLTVDTEAFF.

Only one count was recorded for this clone. This chain links TRBV6-5 with TRBJ1-3; possible D gene TRBD1, 6 bases. This CDR3 spans 13 amino acids. Per the germline V gene, CDR1 is MNHEY and CDR2 is SVGAGI. Between the trimmed V and J ends, which lost 5 bases and 4 bases, there was a span of 9 bases. DNA for the CDR3: TGTGCCAGCAGTCGACAGGCCGGAAACACCATATATTTT. Protein sequence: CASSRQAGNTIYF.

The chain links TRBV2 to TRBJ1-1; TRBD1 might be the D (5 bases). CDR1 SNHLY and CDR2 FYNNEI come from the germline V gene. CDR3 size: 14 residues. V lost 6 bases and J 5 bases, leaving 16 bases between the germline ends. The CDR3 region has the DNA TGTGCCAGCAGACCTTGGGGGGGTTCGACTGAAGCTTTCTTT. Translation: CASRPWGGSTEAFF.

The rearrangement joins TRBV7-9 to TRBJ2-5, with D possibly matching TRBD2 (6 bases). V gave up 4 bases and J gave up 4 bases, with 16 bases separating them. The CDR3 length is 15 residues. CDR1 is SEHNR and CDR2 is FQNEAQ in the germline V gene (reference sequence). This CDR3 reads CASSSRTTNLETQYF. CDR3 nucleotide sequence: TGTGCCAGCAGCTCCCGGACTACCAATCTAGAGACCCAGTACTTC.